This TCR beta chain was captured by sequencing in a study of blood T cells in healthy people across ages. Study-level results: Strongly correlated with naive T cell percentage was TCR beta diversity. Roughly linear age-related decline in beta diversity appeared, significant by age around 42. Donor CMV status, an unknown factor, possibly confounded changes in expanded clonotypes.

This CDR3 comprises 13 residues. Trimming took 5 bases from V and 6 from J, leaving 16 bases between them. CDR1 and CDR2 from the germline V gene are SQVTM and ANQGSEA. PCR was performed a second time for roughly 7 to 11 cycles using a sample-barcoded 5' primer and a J-beta primer mix. TCRdb called the 5' RACE reads again in MiXCR, with one record for every CDR3 protein. The table records approximately 800,000 distinct CDR3 sequences, roughly 46% of them present only once. Points on this clonotype: Its specificity is unknown.

The TCR sequence derives from a man older than 75 in good health. The genes are TRBV29-1 and TRBJ1-1; D is unresolved. The sequencing input was blood. The CDR3 nucleotides are TGCAGCGTTATTAAAGCGGGCAACGCTGAAGCTTTCTTT. Protein product: CSVIKAGNAEAFF.